This T cell receptor (beta chain) was captured in a study of blood T cell repertoires in COVID-19. For the study at large: There were acute and convalescent COVID-19 samples, and they came from the United States, Italy and Spain. The cDNA or gDNA used as material had been derived from T cells, B-cell-depleted T cells, or PBMCs.

CDR1 is SGHVS, CDR2 FQNEAQ, per germline. Trimming took 0 bases from V and 5 from J; bases not matched to a gene: 13. The CDR3 consists of 18 residues. Seattle-derived patients entered the study during active infection and were followed longitudinally. Original handling: Amplification with reference gene primers provided the estimates of nucleated cell counts. Data came from immunoSEQ multiplex PCR; TCRdb stores just in-frame clones and leaves some out. V and J calls and clone size are given by that table; D and trimming were obtained from the DNA. This sample has 270,000 or so clones, with less than 85% found just once.

This clonotype originated in a human donor with COVID-19, enrolled during active disease. The donor label of this sample is uncertain. This chain uses TRBV7-8 with TRBJ2-1, with 7 bases fitting TRBD1. Sequenced sample: peripheral blood. CDR3 nucleotide sequence: TGTGCCAGCAGCTTAGCGAGTTTGGGACAGATGCTAGACAATGAGCAGTTCTTC. This encodes CASSLASLGQMLDNEQFF.